This T cell receptor beta chain stems from a study of beta chain features in type 1 diabetes. General observations from the study: Type 1 diabetes patients had moderately but significantly shorter TCRB CDR3s in all four CD4+ subsets. cDNA-based sequencing might over-represent cells highly expressing TCR. Sampled from patients, naive, central memory and Treg TCRB repertoires appeared more similar than those sampled from healthy donors.

This clone showed up just a few times. What it binds is unknown. Expressed TCRB transcripts got sequenced, as all isolated RNA was reverse transcribed. Profiled with immunoSEQ multiplex PCR; TCRdb holds only in-frame clones, not every one. The data hold a few hundred thousand clones, with more than 13% observed a single time. CDR1 SGHRS and CDR2 YFSETQ come from the germline V gene. V was clipped by 0 bases and J by 2 bases, with 9 bases between them. The CDR3 is 15 amino acids. The authors took one heparinised blood draw, averaging roughly 120 mL, from each donor. This TCR was sampled from a young man with type 1 diabetes. This rearrangement joins TRBV5-1 to TRBJ2-4; the D gene is possibly TRBD2 (5 bases). Sequencing used naive CD4+ T cells from blood. As DNA, the CDR3 is TGCGCCAGCAGCTTGGAAGCTAGCACCAAAAACATTCAGTACTTC. Protein sequence: CASSLEASTKNIQYF.